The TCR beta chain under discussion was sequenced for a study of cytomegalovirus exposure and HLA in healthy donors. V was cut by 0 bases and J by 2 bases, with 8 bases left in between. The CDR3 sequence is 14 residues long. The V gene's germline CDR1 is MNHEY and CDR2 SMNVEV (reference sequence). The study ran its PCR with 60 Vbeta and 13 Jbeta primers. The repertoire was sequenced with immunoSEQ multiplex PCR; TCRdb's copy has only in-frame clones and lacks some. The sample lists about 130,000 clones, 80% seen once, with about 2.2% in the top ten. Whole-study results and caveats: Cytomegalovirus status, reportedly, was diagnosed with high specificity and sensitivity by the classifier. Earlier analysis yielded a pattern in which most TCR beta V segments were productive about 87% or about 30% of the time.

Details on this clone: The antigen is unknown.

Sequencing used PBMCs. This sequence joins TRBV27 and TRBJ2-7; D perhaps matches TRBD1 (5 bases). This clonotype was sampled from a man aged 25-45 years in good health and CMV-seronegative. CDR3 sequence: CASSLSWGPYEQYF. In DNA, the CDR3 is TGTGCCAGCAGTTTATCTTGGGGCCCCTACGAGCAGTACTTC.